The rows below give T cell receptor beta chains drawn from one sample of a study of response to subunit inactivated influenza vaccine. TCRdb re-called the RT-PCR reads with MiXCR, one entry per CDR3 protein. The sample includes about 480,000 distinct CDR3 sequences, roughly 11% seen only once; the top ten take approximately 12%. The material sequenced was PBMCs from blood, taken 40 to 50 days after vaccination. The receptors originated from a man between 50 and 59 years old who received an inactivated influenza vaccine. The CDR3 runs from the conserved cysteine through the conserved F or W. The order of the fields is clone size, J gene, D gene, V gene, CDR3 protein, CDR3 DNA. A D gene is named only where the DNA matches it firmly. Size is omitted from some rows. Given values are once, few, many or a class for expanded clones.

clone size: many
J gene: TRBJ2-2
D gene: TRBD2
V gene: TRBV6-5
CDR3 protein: CASSYTLAGGLAGELFF
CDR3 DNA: TGTGCCAGCAGTTACACCCTAGCGGGAGGCCTTGCCGGGGAGCTGTTTTTT

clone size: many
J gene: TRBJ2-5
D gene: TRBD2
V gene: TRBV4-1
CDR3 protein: CASSHGTSGKLGETQYF
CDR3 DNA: TGCGCCAGCAGCCATGGGACTAGCGGCAAACTGGGGGAGACCCAGTACTTC

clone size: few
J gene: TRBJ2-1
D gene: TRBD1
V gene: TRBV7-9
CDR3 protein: CASSRGGTGGFEQFF
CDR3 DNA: TGTGCCAGCAGCCGAGGGGGGACAGGGGGGTTTGAGCAGTTCTTC

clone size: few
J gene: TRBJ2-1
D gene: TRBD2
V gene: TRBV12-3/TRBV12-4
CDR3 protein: CASSRWGLAGNNEQFF
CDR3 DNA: TGTGCCAGCAGTCGGTGGGGACTAGCGGGAAACAATGAGCAGTTCTTC

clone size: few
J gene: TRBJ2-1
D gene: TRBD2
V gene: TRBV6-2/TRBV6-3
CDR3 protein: CASSYPTKLAGGREQFF
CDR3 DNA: TGTGCCAGCAGTTACCCGACAAAACTAGCGGGGGGCAGGGAGCAGTTCTTC

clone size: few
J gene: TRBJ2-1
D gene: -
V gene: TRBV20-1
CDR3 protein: CSARDQGRGEQFF
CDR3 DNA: TGCAGTGCTAGAGATCAGGGTCGGGGTGAGCAGTTCTTC

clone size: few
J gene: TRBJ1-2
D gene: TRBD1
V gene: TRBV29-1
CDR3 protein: CSVADPDRGYGYTF
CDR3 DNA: TGCAGCGTTGCGGACCCCGACAGGGGCTATGGCTACACCTTC

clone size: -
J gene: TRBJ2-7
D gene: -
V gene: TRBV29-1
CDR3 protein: CSVEDPGTYSYEQYF
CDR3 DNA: TGCAGCGTTGAAGACCCCGGGACATACTCCTACGAGCAGTACTTC

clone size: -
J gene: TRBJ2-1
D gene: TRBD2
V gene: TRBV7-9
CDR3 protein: CASSPAGSYNEQFF
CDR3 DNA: TGTGCCAGCAGCCCAGCGGGGTCCTACAATGAGCAGTTCTTC

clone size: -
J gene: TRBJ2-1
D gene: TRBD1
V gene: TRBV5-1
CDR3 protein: CASSLWGQPYNEQFF
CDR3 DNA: TGCGCCAGCAGCTTGTGGGGACAGCCGTACAATGAGCAGTTCTTC

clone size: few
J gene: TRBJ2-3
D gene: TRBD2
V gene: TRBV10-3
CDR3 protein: CAIKGLAGGGDTQYF
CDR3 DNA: TGTGCCATCAAGGGGCTAGCGGGAGGGGGAGATACGCAGTATTTT

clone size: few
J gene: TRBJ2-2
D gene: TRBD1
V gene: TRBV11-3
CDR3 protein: CASSLAGQGDTGELFF
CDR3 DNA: TGTGCCAGCAGCTTAGCGGGACAGGGTGACACCGGGGAGCTGTTTTTT

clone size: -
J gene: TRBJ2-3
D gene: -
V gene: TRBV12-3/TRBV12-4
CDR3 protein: CASRSVQGPDTQYF
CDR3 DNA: TGTGCCAGCAGGAGCGTCCAGGGCCCAGATACGCAGTATTTT

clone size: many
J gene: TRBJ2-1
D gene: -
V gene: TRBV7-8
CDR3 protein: CASSLAIVSSSYNEQFF
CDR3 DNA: TGTGCCAGCAGCTTAGCCATCGTCTCCAGCTCCTACAATGAGCAGTTCTTC

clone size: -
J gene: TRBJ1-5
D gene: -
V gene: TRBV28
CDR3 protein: CASTVLPLGNQPQHF
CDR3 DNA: TGTGCCAGCACCGTCCTTCCCCTAGGCAATCAGCCCCAGCATTTT

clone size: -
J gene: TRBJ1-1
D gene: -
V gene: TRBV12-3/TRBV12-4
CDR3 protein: CASRRESAGTEAFF
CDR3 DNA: TGTGCCAGCAGACGGGAAAGCGCGGGGACTGAAGCTTTCTTT

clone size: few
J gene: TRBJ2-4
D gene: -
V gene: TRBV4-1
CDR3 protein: CASSQDWGRLRTKNIQYF
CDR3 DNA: TGCGCCAGCAGCCAAGATTGGGGTAGGCTTCGAACCAAAAACATTCAGTACTTC

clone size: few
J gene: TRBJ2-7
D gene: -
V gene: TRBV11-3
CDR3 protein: CASSPEGRGEQYF
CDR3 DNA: TGTGCCAGCAGCCCGGAGGGACGGGGTGAGCAGTACTTC

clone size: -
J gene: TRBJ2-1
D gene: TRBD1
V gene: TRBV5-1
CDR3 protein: CASSLHRGEYNEQFF
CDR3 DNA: TGCGCCAGCAGCCTGCACAGGGGGGAGTACAATGAGCAGTTCTTC

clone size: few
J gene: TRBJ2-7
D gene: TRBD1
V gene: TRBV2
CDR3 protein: CASGDRNPLSAYEQYF
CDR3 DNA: TGTGCCAGCGGGGACAGAAACCCTCTCTCAGCCTACGAGCAGTACTTC

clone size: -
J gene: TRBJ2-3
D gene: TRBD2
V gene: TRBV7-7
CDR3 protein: CASSRGLVADTQYF
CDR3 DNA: TGTGCTAGCAGCAGGGGACTAGTAGCAGATACGCAGTATTTT

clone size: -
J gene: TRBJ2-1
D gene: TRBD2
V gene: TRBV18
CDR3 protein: CASSATRGTYNEQFF
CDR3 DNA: TGTGCCAGCTCGGCTACGCGGGGGACCTACAATGAGCAGTTCTTC

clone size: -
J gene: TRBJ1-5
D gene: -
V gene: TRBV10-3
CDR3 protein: CAISEEVGVKPQHF
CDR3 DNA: TGTGCCATCAGTGAGGAAGTGGGGGTGAAGCCCCAGCATTTT

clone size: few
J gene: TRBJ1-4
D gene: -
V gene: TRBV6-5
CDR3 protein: CASSSETSGREKLFF
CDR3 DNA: TGTGCCAGCAGTTCAGAGACATCCGGCCGCGAAAAACTGTTTTTT

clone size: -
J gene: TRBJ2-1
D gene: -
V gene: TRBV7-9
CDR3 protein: CASSSFGLRGFYYEQFF
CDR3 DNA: TGTGCCAGCAGCTCCTTCGGACTACGGGGATTCTATTATGAGCAGTTCTTC

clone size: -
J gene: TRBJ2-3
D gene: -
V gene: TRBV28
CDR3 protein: CASSFGTKLTDTQYF
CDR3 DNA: TGTGCCAGCAGTTTCGGGACCAAACTCACAGATACGCAGTATTTT

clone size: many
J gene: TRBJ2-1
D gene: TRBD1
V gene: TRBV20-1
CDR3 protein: CSARVPGQGRVDEQFF
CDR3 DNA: TGCAGTGCTAGAGTTCCCGGACAGGGAAGAGTCGATGAGCAGTTCTTC

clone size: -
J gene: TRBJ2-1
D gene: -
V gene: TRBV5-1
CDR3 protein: CASSLGSNNNEQFF
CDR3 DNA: TGCGCCAGCAGCTTGGGTAGTAACAACAATGAGCAGTTCTTC

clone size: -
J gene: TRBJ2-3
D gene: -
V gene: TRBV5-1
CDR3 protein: CASSSTPRAPATDTQYF
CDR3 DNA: TGCGCCAGCAGCAGTACTCCCCGGGCCCCTGCGACAGATACGCAGTATTTT

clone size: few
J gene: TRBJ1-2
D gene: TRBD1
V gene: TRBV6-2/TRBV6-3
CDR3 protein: CASSYGTGGSYTF
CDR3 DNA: TGTGCCAGCAGTTACGGGACAGGGGGGAGCTACACCTTC